This T cell receptor beta chain was documented in a study of PD-L1 blockade in urothelial cancer. This clone was seen only a few times. V shed 6 bases and J 0 bases; nucleotides not matched to a gene: 9. The CDR3 consists of 16 residues. In germline, CDR1 is MNHEY, CDR2 SMNVEV (reference sequence). Sequencing used immunoSEQ multiplex PCR; TCRdb keeps in-frame clones, though not all of them. The table has approximately 32,000 clones, more than 65% seen once; the top ten hold under 40%. The sample consisted of PBMCs, taken around atezolizumab (anti-PD-L1) treatment. The chain employs TRBV27 and TRBJ1-1, with 8 bases identical to TRBD1. The TCR originated in a man aged 60 to 75 with urothelial cancer. CDR3 sequence reads: CASSKETGGLNTEAFF. Here the CDR3 DNA reads TGTGCCAGCAGCAAAGAAACAGGGGGACTGAACACTGAAGCTTTCTTT.